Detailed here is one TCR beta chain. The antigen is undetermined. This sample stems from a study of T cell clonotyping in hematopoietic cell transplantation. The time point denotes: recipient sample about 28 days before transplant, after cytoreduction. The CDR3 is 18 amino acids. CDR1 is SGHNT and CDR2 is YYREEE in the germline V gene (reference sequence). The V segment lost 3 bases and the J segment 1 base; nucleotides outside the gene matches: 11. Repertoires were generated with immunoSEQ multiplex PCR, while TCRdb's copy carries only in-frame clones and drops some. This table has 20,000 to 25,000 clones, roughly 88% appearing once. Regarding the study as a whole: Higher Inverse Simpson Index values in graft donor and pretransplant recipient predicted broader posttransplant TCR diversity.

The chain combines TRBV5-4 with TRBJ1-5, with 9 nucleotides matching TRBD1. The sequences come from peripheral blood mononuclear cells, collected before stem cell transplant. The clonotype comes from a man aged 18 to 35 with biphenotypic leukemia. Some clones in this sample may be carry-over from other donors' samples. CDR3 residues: CASSWPGTGNASNQPQHF. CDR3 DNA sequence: TGTGCCAGCAGCTGGCCCGGGACAGGGAACGCGAGCAATCAGCCCCAGCATTTT.